A selection of T cell receptor beta chains follows, all from one sample in a study of T-cell memory formation after mild COVID-19. TCRdb processed the 5' RACE reads anew with MiXCR; each CDR3 protein has one entry. The table includes approximately 260,000 distinct CDR3 sequences, 16% detected once. The sample was PBMCs or a T cell subset sorted from them (not recorded which). The receptors come from a man aged 18 to 30 who had mild COVID-19 (a few samples of this study predate the infection). Cell type and time point are not known. CDR3s leave out the opening cysteine and the closing phenylalanine or tryptophan.

V	J	CDR3
TRBV5-1	TRBJ1-2	ASSWRDGANYGYT
TRBV4-1	TRBJ2-6	ASSQALQGAFYSGANVLT
TRBV6-5	TRBJ1-2	ASSTQGYGYT
TRBV29-1	TRBJ2-7	SVAGGRGLYEQY
TRBV5-1	TRBJ1-3	ASSLGDSGNTIY
TRBV7-8	TRBJ1-1	ASSLVPGLILTEAF
TRBV18	TRBJ2-5	ASSPTLRETQY
TRBV5-4	TRBJ1-6	ASSLRLGRVDSPLH
TRBV27	TRBJ1-4	ASSFGGLREKLF
TRBV10-3	TRBJ1-1	AISEFSLNTEAF
TRBV7-9	TRBJ2-7	ASSVKGLADYEQY
TRBV18	TRBJ1-1	ASSPQPGRNTEAF
TRBV20-1	TRBJ1-1	SATGQGGNTEAF
TRBV7-2	TRBJ2-7	ASSLGRWSSYEQY
TRBV29-1	TRBJ2-7	SVAEQTYEQY
TRBV7-9	TRBJ2-3	ATNPGGSTDTQY
TRBV5-5	TRBJ1-4	ASRLGPRENEKLF
TRBV20-1	TRBJ1-1	SARRQGTNTEAF
TRBV7-6	TRBJ1-4	ASSSDSVKLF
TRBV12-3/TRBV12-4	TRBJ2-7	ASSWGTGRSYEQY
TRBV7-9	TRBJ2-1	ASRTGLAGGRGEQF
TRBV7-2	TRBJ2-3	ASSVAPTREATQY
TRBV5-1	TRBJ2-2	ASSLPLQANTGELF
TRBV12-3/TRBV12-4	TRBJ2-1	ASSPRGLWDEQF
TRBV18	TRBJ2-5	ASSPQQGGETQY
TRBV7-6	TRBJ2-3	ASSFGGSDTQY
TRBV24-1	TRBJ2-3	ATKEGSTDTQY
TRBV29-1	TRBJ2-1	SVRKRQEPYNEQF
TRBV21-1	TRBJ2-5	ASSKGFTGVGQETQY
TRBV6-6	TRBJ1-6	ASINARAGSPLH
TRBV10-3	TRBJ2-3	AISEQAGARDTQY
TRBV18	TRBJ1-1	ASSPPRSQGMLEAF
TRBV7-9	TRBJ2-7	ASSHRDRNYEQY
TRBV6-4	TRBJ2-1	ASSAAGSADEQF
TRBV24-1	TRBJ2-3	ATSDSTPDTQY
TRBV12-3/TRBV12-4	TRBJ1-6	ATRGPSYNSPLH
TRBV20-1	TRBJ2-7	SARPDRDEQY
TRBV15	TRBJ1-1	ATSRDRVDTEAF
TRBV9	TRBJ2-1	ASSLGTHSYEQF
TRBV7-2	TRBJ2-5	ASSPGLTQETQY
TRBV6-2/TRBV6-3	TRBJ2-3	ASSKTSTDTQY
TRBV4-3	TRBJ2-1	ASSQVRADGDNEQF
TRBV7-9	TRBJ2-7	ASSNRGWGWNEQY
TRBV27	TRBJ2-7	ASSLRGLYEQY
TRBV7-2	TRBJ2-5	ASSVRQGGETQY
TRBV12-3/TRBV12-4	TRBJ2-1	AIRGGTYNEQF
TRBV4-1	TRBJ2-5	ASSQDRTRGETQY
TRBV27	TRBJ1-2	ASSLFMDRQYNYGYT
TRBV4-1	TRBJ2-1	ASGLAVYNEQF
TRBV7-9	TRBJ1-5	ASSSVPRGQRSNQPQH
TRBV29-1	TRBJ2-3	SVAALGTDTQY
TRBV7-8	TRBJ1-6	ASSFAGWSPLH
TRBV25-1	TRBJ1-1	ASSVSDTEAF
TRBV5-1	TRBJ1-1	ASSPSRGTGNTEAF
TRBV5-1	TRBJ2-1	ASSLGLAGDYNEQF
TRBV7-9	TRBJ2-7	ASIGGQGIYEQY
TRBV2	TRBJ1-3	ASNLQGAAGNTIY
TRBV19	TRBJ1-4	ASSNRQSLKLF